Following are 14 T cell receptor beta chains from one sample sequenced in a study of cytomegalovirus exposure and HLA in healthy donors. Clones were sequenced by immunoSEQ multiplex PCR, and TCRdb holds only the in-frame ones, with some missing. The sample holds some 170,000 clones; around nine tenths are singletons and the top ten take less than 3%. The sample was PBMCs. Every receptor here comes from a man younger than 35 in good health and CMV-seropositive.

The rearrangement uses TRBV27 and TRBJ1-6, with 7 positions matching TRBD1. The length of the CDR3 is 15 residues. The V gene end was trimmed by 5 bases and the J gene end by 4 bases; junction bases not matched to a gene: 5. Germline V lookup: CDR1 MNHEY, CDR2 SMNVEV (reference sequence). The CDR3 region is CASSPTGNYNSPLHF. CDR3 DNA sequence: TGTGCCAGCAGTCCGACAGGGAATTATAATTCACCCCTCCACTTT.

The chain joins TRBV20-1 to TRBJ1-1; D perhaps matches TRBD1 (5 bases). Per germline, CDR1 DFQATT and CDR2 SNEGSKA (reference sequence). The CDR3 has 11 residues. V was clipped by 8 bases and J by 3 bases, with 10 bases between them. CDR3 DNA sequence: TGCAGTACAGGTAGGGACACTGAAGCTTTCTTT. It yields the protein CSTGRDTEAFF.

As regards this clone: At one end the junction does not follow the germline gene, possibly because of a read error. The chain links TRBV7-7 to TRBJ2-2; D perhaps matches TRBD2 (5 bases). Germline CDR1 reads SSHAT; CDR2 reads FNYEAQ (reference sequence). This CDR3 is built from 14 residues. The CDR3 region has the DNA TGTGCTAGCAGCTTGAGGGAGAACACCGGGGAGCTGTTTTTT. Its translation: CASSLRENTGELFF.

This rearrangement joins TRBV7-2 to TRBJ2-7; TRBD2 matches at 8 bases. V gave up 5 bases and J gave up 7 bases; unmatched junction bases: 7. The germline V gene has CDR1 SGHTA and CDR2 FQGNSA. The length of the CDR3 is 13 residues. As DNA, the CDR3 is TGTGCCAGCAGCCGTAACGGGGGGGAAGAGCAGTACTTC. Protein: CASSRNGGEEQYF.

This CDR3 is CAWSGTRVNTIYF. CDR3 DNA: TGTGCCTGGAGTGGGACACGAGTAAACACCATATATTTT. The chain recombines TRBV30 with TRBJ1-3; D might be TRBD1 (5 bases). The CDR3 covers 13 residues. Trimming stripped 1 base from V and 6 bases from J, with 10 bases between. CDR1 is GTSNPN, CDR2 SVGIG, per germline (reference sequence).

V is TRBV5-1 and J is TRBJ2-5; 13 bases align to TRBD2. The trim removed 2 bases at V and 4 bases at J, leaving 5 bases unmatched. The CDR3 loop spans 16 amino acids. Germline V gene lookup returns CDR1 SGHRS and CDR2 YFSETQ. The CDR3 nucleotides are TGCGCCAGCAGCTTCGGACTAGCGGGAGTTGGAGAGACCCAGTACTTC. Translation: CASSFGLAGVGETQYF.

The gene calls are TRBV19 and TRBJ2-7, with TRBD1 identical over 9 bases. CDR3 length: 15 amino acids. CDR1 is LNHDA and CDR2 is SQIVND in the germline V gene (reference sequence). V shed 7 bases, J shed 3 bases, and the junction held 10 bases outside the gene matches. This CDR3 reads CASTPGTGINYEQYF. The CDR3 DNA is TGTGCCAGTACTCCCGGGACAGGGATAAACTACGAGCAGTACTTC. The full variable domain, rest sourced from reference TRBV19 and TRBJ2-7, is DGGITQSPKYLFRKEGQNVTLSCEQNLNHDAMYWYRQDPGQGLRLIYYSQIVNDFQKGDIAEGYSVSREKKESFPLTVTSAQKNPTAFYLCASTPGTGINYEQYFGPGTRLTVT.

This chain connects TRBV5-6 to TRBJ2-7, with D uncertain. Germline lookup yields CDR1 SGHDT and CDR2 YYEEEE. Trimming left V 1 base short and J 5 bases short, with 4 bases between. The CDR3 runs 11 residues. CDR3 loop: CASSLSNEQYF. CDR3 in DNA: TGTGCCAGCAGCTTGTCCAACGAGCAGTACTTC.

The CDR3 DNA reads as TGTGCCAGCAGTTTATCCTTAGACAGGCTACTGAACACTGAAGCTTTCTTT. It translates to CASSLSLDRLLNTEAFF. V usage is TRBV27 and J usage is TRBJ1-1; possibly TRBD1 for D (6 bases). Germline V gene sequence: CDR1 MNHEY, CDR2 SMNVEV (reference sequence). V lost 0 bases and J 0 bases, leaving 14 bases between the germline ends. The CDR3 covers 17 residues.

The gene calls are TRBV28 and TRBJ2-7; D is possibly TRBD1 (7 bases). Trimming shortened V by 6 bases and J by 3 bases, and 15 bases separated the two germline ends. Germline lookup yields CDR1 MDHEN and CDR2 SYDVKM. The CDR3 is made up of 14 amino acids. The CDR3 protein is CASRTGGGLYEQYF. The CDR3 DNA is TGTGCCAGCAGAACAGGAGGGGGCCTCTACGAGCAGTACTTC.

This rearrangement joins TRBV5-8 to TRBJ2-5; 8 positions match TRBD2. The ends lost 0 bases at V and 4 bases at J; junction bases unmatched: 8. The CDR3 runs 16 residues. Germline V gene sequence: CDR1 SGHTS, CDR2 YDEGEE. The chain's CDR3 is CASSLEGLVSGETQYF. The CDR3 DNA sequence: TGTGCCAGCAGCTTGGAGGGACTAGTCAGCGGAGAGACCCAGTACTTC.

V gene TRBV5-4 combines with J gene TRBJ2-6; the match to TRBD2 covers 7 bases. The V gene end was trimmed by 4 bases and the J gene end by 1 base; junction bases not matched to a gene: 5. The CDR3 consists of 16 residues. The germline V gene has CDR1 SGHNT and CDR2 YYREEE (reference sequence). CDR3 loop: CASSHNGGSGANVLTF. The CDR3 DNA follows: TGTGCCAGCAGCCATAACGGGGGGTCTGGGGCCAACGTCCTGACTTTC.

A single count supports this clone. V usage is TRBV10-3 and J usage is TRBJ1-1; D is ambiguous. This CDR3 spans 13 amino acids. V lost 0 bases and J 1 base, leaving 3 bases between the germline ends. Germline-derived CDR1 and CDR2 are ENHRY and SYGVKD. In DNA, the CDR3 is TGTGCCATCAGTGAGTCCCAGAACACTGAAGCTTTCTTT. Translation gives CAISESQNTEAFF.

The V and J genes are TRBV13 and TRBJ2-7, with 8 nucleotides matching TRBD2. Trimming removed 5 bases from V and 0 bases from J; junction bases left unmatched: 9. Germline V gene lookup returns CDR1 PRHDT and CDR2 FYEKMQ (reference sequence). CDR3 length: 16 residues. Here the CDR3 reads CASSPDSSGSSYEQYF. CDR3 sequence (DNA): TGTGCCAGCAGCCCGGACTCCAGCGGGAGCTCCTACGAGCAGTACTTC.